Below, 14 T cell receptor beta chains from the same sample are listed, as sequenced in a study of blood T cell repertoires in COVID-19. Data came from immunoSEQ multiplex PCR; TCRdb stores just in-frame clones and leaves some out. The sample records around 140,000 clones, roughly 90% being singletons. Sequenced sample: peripheral blood. All receptors come from a middle-aged man with active or convalescent COVID-19.

V gene TRBV28 combines with J gene TRBJ1-2; D is undetermined. Germline CDR1 is MDHEN and CDR2 is SYDVKM. The CDR3 runs to 13 residues. V lost 2 bases and J lost 4, with 8 bases in between. DNA of the CDR3: TGTGCCAGCAGTTTACAGATCTTCTATGGCTACACCTTC. This codes for CASSLQIFYGYTF.

This chain's CDR3 is CASSWTSGNEQFF. DNA of the CDR3: TGTGCCAGCAGCTGGACTAGCGGGAATGAGCAGTTCTTC. This chain connects TRBV11-2 to TRBJ2-1; 11 bases match TRBD2. V lost 4 bases and J lost 7; bases outside the gene matches: 0. Germline V lookup: CDR1 SGHAT, CDR2 FQNNGV. The CDR3 length is 13 residues. The full variable domain, with the rest looked up from reference TRBV11-2 and TRBJ2-1, is EAGVAQSPRYKIIEKRQSVAFWCNPISGHATLYWYQQILGQGPKLLIQFQNNGVVDDSQLPKDRFSAERLKGVDSTLKIQPAKLEDSAVYLCASSWTSGNEQFFGPGTRLTVL.

This chain links TRBV3-1 (or the pseudogene TRBV3-2) with TRBJ2-6, with TRBD1 matching over 7 bases. V was clipped by 4 bases and J by 0 bases; unmatched bases: 6. This CDR3 contains 17 residues. Germline CDR1 LGHDT, CDR2 YNNKEL (reference sequence). CDR3 sequence: CASSLRYRGSGANVLTF. The CDR3 DNA reads TGTGCCAGCAGCCTCCGGTACAGGGGCTCTGGGGCCAACGTCCTGACTTTC.

This clone was counted a few times. The chain combines TRBV5-6 with TRBJ2-2; 9 bases map to TRBD1. CDR1 and CDR2 from the germline V gene are SGHDT and YYEEEE. J was trimmed by 4 bases and V by 2 bases; bases with no gene match: 6. The CDR3 sequence is 16 residues long. The DNA for the CDR3 is TGTGCCAGCAGCTTCGGGACAGGGAGGGGCACCGGGGAGCTGTTTTTT. Translating gives CASSFGTGRGTGELFF.

The rearrangement links TRBV19 to TRBJ1-6, with 9 bases that match TRBD1. The V segment lost 7 bases and the J segment 9 bases; nucleotides outside the gene matches: 10. The CDR3 is 15 amino acids. CDR1 LNHDA and CDR2 SQIVND come from the germline V gene (reference sequence). CDR3 DNA: TGTGCCAGTACCCCACAGGGGGCCTCCGGTTCACCCCTCCACTTT. Translation: CASTPQGASGSPLHF.

This chain links TRBV30 with TRBJ2-1, with TRBD1 matching 8 bases. This CDR3 region has 14 residues. The junction had 5 bases not matched to a gene; V was cut back by 3 bases and J by 4 bases. CDR1 is GTSNPN and CDR2 is SVGIG in the germline V gene (reference sequence). CDR3: CAWRSGQGYNEQFF. The CDR3 nucleotides are TGTGCCTGGAGGTCTGGACAGGGTTACAATGAGCAGTTCTTC.

For this clone: Its ends do not fully match the called genes, so a read error is possible. This chain's CDR3 is CASTLAGGPLETQYF. The DNA of the CDR3 is TGCGCCAGCACCTTGGCGGGGGGGCCGTTGGAGACCCAGTACTTC. V gene TRBV5-1 combines with J gene TRBJ2-5, with 9 bases identical to TRBD2. CDR1 is SGHRS and CDR2 is YFSETQ in the germline V gene. The CDR3 loop spans 15 amino acids.

DNA of the CDR3: TGTGCCAGCAGTCTACAGGGGCTCAATCAGCCCCAGCATTTT. Translating gives CASSLQGLNQPQHF. V is TRBV6-5 and J is TRBJ1-5, with 7 bases that match TRBD1. The CDR3 runs 14 residues. Unmatched junction bases numbered 4, after V lost 5 bases and J lost 3 bases. CDR1 is MNHEY, CDR2 SVGAGI, per germline.

This rearrangement joins TRBV6-5 to TRBJ1-2; 8 bases match TRBD1. Germline CDR1 and CDR2: MNHEY and SVGAGI. With V trimmed by 6 bases and J by 8 bases, 11 bases remained unmatched. The CDR3 runs 14 residues. The CDR3 coding sequence is TGTGCCAGCAGGCGTGGACAGGGTGCGGGCGGCTACACCTTC. This codes for CASRRGQGAGGYTF.

The chain has TRBV28 and TRBJ2-3; D is possibly TRBD1 (6 bases). Germline V CDR1 and CDR2: MDHEN, SYDVKM. The CDR3 has 16 residues. V shed 4 bases and J shed 4 bases, with 18 bases lying between them. The CDR3 sequence is CASSSLRGLGADTQYF. The CDR3 DNA follows: TGTGCCAGCAGTTCCCTCAGGGGATTGGGTGCAGATACGCAGTATTTT.

This chain links TRBV19 with TRBJ2-6, with unresolved D. CDR3 size: 14 residues. Germline V gives CDR1 LNHDA, CDR2 SQIVND (reference sequence). Trimming stripped 5 bases from V and 2 bases from J, with 7 bases between. CDR3 protein: CASSSVPGANVLTF. CDR3 DNA sequence: TGTGCCAGTAGTTCGGTCCCTGGGGCCAACGTCCTGACTTTC.

The rearrangement links TRBV7-6 to TRBJ2-3, with 13 positions matching TRBD2. The CDR3 is 16 residues long. Looked up from germline, CDR1 is SGHVS and CDR2 is FNYEAQ. The V segment lost 4 bases and the J segment 7 bases; nucleotides outside the gene matches: 8. The chain's CDR3 is CASSSRLAGGNNTQYF. CDR3 DNA sequence: TGTGCCAGCAGCTCCCGACTAGCGGGGGGAAATAATACGCAGTATTTT.

The rearrangement links TRBV2 to TRBJ2-1; the D gene is possibly TRBD2 (5 bases). This CDR3 spans 12 amino acids. Germline CDR1 reads SNHLY; CDR2 reads FYNNEI. The V end was cut by 1 base, the J end by 9 bases, with 7 bases between. CDR3 loop: CASSEVRVEQFF. In DNA, the CDR3 is TGTGCCAGCAGTGAAGTGCGGGTTGAGCAGTTCTTC. Full variable domain (rest looked up from reference TRBV2 and TRBJ2-1): EPEVTQTPSHQVTQMGQEVILRCVPISNHLYFYWYRQILGQKVEFLVSFYNNEISEKSEIFDDQFSVERPDGSNFTLKIRSTKLEDSAMYFCASSEVRVEQFFGPGTRLTVL.

To note about this clone: Additional DNA sequences in this sample encode the identical CDR3. The chain combines TRBV6-5 with TRBJ2-7, with a possible D match to TRBD2 (5 bases). Trimming stripped 4 bases from V and 4 bases from J, with 11 bases between. Germline V gene data show CDR1 as MNHEY and CDR2 as SVGAGI. The CDR3 has 13 amino acids. The CDR3 DNA reads TGTGCCAGCAGTTTAACTAGTTCGTACGAGCAGTACTTC. Protein: CASSLTSSYEQYF.